This TCR beta chain was found in a study of blood T cell repertoires in COVID-19. This clone was counted a single time. CDR1 SGHDN and CDR2 FVKESK come from the germline V gene. The CDR3 has 15 amino acids. V lost 4 bases, J lost 0 bases, and 1 base stayed unmatched. The protocol was immunoSEQ multiplex PCR, while the TCRdb copy is restricted to in-frame clones and leaves out a portion. The sample shows around 60,000 clones, approximately 83% of them seen only once. Sample: peripheral blood. The chain is built from TRBV14 and TRBJ2-2; TRBD1 matches at 8 bases. The receptor comes from a man aged 50 to 60 with COVID-19, enrolled during active disease. The CDR3 sequence: CASSRTGSNTGELFF. CDR3 nucleotides: TGTGCCAGCAGCCGGACAGGGTCGAACACCGGGGAGCTGTTTTTT.